A single sample gave rise to the 6 T cell receptor beta chains below, sequenced in a study of T cell repertoires in cytomegalovirus infection. These receptors lack a known antigen. TCRdb re-called the reads with MiXCR, one entry per CDR3 protein. The profile shows approximately 770,000 distinct CDR3 sequences, 25% to 35% of them singletons. Material: cultured CD8+ T cells from PBMCs, obtained from culture after CMV antigen stimulation. The receptors derive from a human donor in good health (CMV status not recorded). Some clones in this sample may be carry-over from other donors' samples.

The table lists this clonotype with many counts. The gene calls are TRBV7-8 and TRBJ2-1; no clear D. This CDR3 is 14 amino acids long. The V gene lost 5 bases and the J gene lost 0 bases, with 8 bases spanning the gap. Germline CDR1 and CDR2: SGHVS and FQNEAQ. The CDR3 here is CASSRRSSYNEQFF. Written as DNA, the CDR3 is TGTGCCAGCAGCCGCAGGTCCTCCTACAATGAGCAGTTCTTC.

The J gene is TRBJ2-3, the V gene TRBV15; perhaps D is TRBD1 or TRBD2 (5 bases each). The V gene lost 1 base and the J gene lost 2 bases, with 13 bases spanning the gap. The CDR3 has 16 amino acids. Germline CDR1 and CDR2: LNHNV and YYDKDF (reference sequence). The CDR3 bases are TGTGCCACCAGCAGAGGCCCCGGGACGTACACAGATACGCAGTATTTT. This gives the protein CATSRGPGTYTDTQYF.

V and J are TRBV4-1 and TRBJ2-4; 10 positions match TRBD1. Germline CDR1 and CDR2: MGHRA and YSYEKL. This CDR3 has 15 residues. Trimming took 3 bases from V and 6 from J; bases not matched to a gene: 5. Here the CDR3 reads CASSQTGGIGNIQYF. The CDR3 DNA reads TGCGCCAGCAGCCAGACAGGGGGCATTGGAAACATTCAGTACTTC.

The chain links TRBV10-3 to TRBJ2-1; 8 nucleotides align to TRBD1. Germline CDR1 is ENHRY and CDR2 is SYGVKD. This CDR3 has 17 residues. After removal of 4 bases from V and 10 bases from J, the junction contained 18 bases not matched to a gene. CDR3 residues: CAISAPHSSQGAPEQFF. CDR3 nucleotide sequence: TGTGCCATCAGTGCTCCCCATAGCTCCCAGGGGGCCCCCGAGCAGTTCTTC.

This sequence joins TRBV5-6 and TRBJ2-7; perhaps TRBD1 as D (6 bases). Germline assignment: CDR1 SGHDT and CDR2 YYEEEE. The CDR3 has 15 amino acids. Trimming took 4 bases from V and 11 from J, leaving 25 bases between them. The CDR3 nucleotides read TGTGCCAGCAGCGAGAAGTGGACAGCGTTCGCAGGGGAGTACTTC. Its translation: CASSEKWTAFAGEYF.

This clonotype was seen a handful of times. The chain couples TRBV6-5 to TRBJ1-3; D is unresolved. CDR3 length equals 15 residues. V lost 0 bases, J lost 2 bases, and 8 bases lay in between. In germline, CDR1 is MNHEY, CDR2 SVGAGI. The CDR3 spells CASSYSKGPGNTIYF. The CDR3 DNA reads as TGTGCCAGCAGTTACTCGAAGGGCCCTGGAAACACCATATATTTT.